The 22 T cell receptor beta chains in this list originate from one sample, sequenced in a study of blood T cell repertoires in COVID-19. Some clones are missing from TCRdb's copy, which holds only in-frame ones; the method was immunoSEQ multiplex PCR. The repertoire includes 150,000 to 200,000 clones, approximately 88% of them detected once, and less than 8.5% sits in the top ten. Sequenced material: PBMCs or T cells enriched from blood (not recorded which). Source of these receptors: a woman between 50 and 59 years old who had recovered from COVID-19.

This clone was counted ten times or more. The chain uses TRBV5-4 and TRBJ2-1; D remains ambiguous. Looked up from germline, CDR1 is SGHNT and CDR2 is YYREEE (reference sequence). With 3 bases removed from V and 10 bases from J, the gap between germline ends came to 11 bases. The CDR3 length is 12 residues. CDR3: CASSYAPREQFF. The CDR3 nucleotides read TGTGCCAGCAGCTACGCCCCGCGGGAGCAGTTCTTC.

In DNA form, the CDR3 reads TGTGCCAGCAGCGCCGCAGGGTTTCAGCCCCAGCATTTT. It codes for CASSAAGFQPQHF. The chain uses TRBV5-6 and TRBJ1-5; D is perhaps TRBD1 (5 bases). This CDR3 comprises 13 residues. Per germline, CDR1 SGHDT and CDR2 YYEEEE. Trimming pared 4 bases from V and 6 bases from J, leaving 11 bases between.

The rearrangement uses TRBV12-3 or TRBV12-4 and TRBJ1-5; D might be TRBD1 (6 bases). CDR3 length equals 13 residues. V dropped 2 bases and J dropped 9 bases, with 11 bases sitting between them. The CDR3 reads CASSLLDSGPQHF. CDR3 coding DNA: TGTGCCAGCAGTTTATTGGACAGCGGGCCCCAGCATTTT.

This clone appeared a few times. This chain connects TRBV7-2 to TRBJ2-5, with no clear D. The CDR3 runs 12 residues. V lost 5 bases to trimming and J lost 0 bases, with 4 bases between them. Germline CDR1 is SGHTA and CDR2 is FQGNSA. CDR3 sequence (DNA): TGTGCCAGCAGCATAAACCAAGAGACCCAGTACTTC. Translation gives CASSINQETQYF. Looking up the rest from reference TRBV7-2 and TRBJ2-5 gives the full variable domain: GAGVSQSPSNKVTEKGKDVELRCDPISGHTALYWYRQSLGQGLEFLIYFQGNSAPDKSGLPSDRFSAERTGGSVSTLTIQRTQQEDSAVYLCASSINQETQYFGPGTRLLVL.

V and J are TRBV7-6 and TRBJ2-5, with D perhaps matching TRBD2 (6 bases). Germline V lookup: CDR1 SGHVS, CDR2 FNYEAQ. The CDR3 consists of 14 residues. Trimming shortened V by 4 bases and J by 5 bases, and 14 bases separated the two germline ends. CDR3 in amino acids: CASSSGPGGETQYF. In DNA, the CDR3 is TGTGCCAGCAGCTCGGGCCCCGGAGGGGAGACCCAGTACTTC.

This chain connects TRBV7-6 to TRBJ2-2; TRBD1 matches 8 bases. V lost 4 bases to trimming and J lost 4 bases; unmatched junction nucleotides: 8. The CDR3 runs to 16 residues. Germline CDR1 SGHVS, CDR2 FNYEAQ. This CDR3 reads CASSSLRGRRTGELFF. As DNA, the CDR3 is TGTGCCAGCAGCTCCCTCAGGGGGCGTCGCACCGGGGAGCTGTTTTTT.

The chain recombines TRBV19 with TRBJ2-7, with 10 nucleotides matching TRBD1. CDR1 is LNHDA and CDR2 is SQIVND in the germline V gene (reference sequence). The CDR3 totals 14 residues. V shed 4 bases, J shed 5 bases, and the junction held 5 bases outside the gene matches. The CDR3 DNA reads TGTGCCAGTAGTACGCGGGACAGGGGCCACGAGCAGTACTTC. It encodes CASSTRDRGHEQYF.

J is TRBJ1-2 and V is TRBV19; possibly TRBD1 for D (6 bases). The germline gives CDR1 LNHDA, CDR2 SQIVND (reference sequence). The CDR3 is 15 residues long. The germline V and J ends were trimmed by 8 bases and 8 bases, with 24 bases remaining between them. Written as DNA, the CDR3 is TGTGCCAGTGGTAATTTGCCACAGGGAGCGCGGGGCTACACCTTC. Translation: CASGNLPQGARGYTF.

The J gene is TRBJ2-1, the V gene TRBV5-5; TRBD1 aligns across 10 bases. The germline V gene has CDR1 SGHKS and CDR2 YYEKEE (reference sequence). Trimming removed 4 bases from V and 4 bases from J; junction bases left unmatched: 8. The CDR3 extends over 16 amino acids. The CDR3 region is CASSVTGTGAYNEQFF. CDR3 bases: TGTGCCAGCAGCGTAACCGGGACAGGGGCTTACAATGAGCAGTTCTTC. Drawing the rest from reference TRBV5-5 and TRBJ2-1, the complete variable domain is DAGVTQSPTHLIKTRGQQVTLRCSPISGHKSVSWYQQVLGQGPQFIFQYYEKEERGRGNFPDRFSARQFPNYSSELNVNALLLGDSALYLCASSVTGTGAYNEQFFGPGTRLTVL.

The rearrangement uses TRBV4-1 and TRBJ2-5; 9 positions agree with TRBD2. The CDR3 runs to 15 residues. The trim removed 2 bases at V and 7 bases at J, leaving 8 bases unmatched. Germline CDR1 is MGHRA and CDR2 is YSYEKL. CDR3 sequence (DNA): TGCGCCAGCAGCCAATCCTCTAGCGGGGTAGGGACCCAGTACTTC. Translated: CASSQSSSGVGTQYF.

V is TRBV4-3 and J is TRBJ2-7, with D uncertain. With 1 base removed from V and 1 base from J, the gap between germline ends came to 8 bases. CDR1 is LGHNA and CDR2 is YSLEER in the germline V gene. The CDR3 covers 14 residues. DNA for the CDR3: TGCGCCAGCAGCCAAGCGCGCCATTCCTACGAGCAGTACTTC. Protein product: CASSQARHSYEQYF.

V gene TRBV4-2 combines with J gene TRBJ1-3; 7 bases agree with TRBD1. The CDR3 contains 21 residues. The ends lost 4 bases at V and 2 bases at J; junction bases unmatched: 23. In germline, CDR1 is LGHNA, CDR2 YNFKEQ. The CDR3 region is CASSRSITGTDLRGTGNTIYF. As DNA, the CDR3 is TGTGCCAGCAGCCGGTCGATCACCGGGACAGACCTTCGAGGAACTGGAAACACCATATATTTT.

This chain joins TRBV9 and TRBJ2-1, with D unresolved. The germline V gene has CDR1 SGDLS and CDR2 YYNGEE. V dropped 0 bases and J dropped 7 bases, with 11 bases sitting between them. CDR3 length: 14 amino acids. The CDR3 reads CASSVDLSQNEQFF. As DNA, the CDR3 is TGTGCCAGCAGCGTAGATTTAAGTCAGAATGAGCAGTTCTTC.

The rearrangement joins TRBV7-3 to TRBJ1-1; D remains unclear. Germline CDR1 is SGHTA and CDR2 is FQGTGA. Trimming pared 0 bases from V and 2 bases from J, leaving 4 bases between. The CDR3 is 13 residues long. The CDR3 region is CASSLTLNTEAFF. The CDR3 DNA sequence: TGTGCCAGCAGCTTAACACTTAACACTGAAGCTTTCTTT.

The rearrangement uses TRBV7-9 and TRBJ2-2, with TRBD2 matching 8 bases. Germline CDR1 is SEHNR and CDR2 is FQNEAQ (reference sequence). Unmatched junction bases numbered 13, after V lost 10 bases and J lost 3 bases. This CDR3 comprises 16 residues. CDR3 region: CANWASGSRDTGELFF. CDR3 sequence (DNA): TGTGCCAACTGGGCTAGCGGGTCCCGGGACACCGGGGAGCTGTTTTTT.

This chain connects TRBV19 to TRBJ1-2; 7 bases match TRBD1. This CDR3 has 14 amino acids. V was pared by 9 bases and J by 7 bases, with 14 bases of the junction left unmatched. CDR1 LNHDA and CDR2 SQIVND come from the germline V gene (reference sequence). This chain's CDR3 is CASRVDGTDPGYTF. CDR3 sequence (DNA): TGTGCCAGCAGAGTGGACGGGACAGATCCTGGCTACACCTTC.

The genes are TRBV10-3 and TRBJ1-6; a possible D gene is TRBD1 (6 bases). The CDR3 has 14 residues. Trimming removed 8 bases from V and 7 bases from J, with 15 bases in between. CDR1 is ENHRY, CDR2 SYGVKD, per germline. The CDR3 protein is CAIGLAQGNSPLHF. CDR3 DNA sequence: TGTGCCATCGGGTTGGCTCAGGGGAATTCACCCCTCCACTTT.

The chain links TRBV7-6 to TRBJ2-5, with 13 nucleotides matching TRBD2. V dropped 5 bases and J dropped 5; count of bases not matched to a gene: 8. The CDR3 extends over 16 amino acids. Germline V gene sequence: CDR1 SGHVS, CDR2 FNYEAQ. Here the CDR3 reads CASSPRTSGGGETQYF. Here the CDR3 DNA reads TGTGCCAGCAGCCCACGGACTAGCGGGGGTGGGGAGACCCAGTACTTC.

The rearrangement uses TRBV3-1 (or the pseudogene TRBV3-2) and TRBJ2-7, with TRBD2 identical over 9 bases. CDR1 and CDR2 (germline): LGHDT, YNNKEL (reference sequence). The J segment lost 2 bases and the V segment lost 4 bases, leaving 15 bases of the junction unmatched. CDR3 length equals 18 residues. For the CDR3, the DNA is TGTGCCAGCAGCCCCAGGGTGGGTAGCGGGGGTCCTACCTACGAGCAGTACTTC. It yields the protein CASSPRVGSGGPTYEQYF.

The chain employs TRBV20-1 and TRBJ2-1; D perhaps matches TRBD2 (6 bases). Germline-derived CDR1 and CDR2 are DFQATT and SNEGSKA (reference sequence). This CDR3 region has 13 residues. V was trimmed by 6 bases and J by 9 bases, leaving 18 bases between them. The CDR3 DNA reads TGCAGTGCAAGTAGGAGTAGCGGTCGTGAGCAGTTCTTC. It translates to CSASRSSGREQFF.

The DNA of the CDR3 is TGTGCCAGCAGCTTAGAGGGGATGAATGACACTGAAGCTTTCTTT. Its protein product is CASSLEGMNDTEAFF. The chain is built from TRBV13 and TRBJ1-1; tentative D call: TRBD1 (5 bases). The CDR3 is 15 amino acids. Germline V lookup: CDR1 PRHDT, CDR2 FYEKMQ (reference sequence). Trimming cost V 1 base and J 3 bases, with 12 bases left between them.

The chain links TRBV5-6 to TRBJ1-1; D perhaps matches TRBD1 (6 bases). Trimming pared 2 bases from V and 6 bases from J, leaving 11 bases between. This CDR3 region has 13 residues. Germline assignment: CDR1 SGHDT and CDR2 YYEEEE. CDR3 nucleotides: TGTGCCAGCAGCTTTGGGGGGGCGCCTGAAGCTTTCTTT. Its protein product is CASSFGGAPEAFF.